The T cell receptor beta chain under discussion was sequenced for a study of T cell responses to AZD1222 COVID-19 vaccine. Second doses that came at about 4 or about 12 weeks were put together. This clone was observed a few times. What it recognizes is unknown. Overall study results and limits: Just a handful of people given AZD1222 tested seropositive at baseline. A mostly white British donor set with more females was recruited, and clonal diversity was possibly underestimated. As reported, nearly half of all spike-specific TCRs target variant regions that are unmutated.

Clones were read by immunoSEQ multiplex PCR, and TCRdb kept only the in-frame ones, dropping some. This table holds about 150,000 clones, roughly 90% found once. This CDR3 is built from 16 residues. The trim removed 9 bases at V and 9 bases at J, leaving 22 bases unmatched. V gene TRBV6-7 combines with J gene TRBJ2-7; TRBD2 matches 8 bases. TRBV6-7 is known as an ORF, though its function is uncertain. This receptor was identified in an adult who received the AZD1222 COVID-19 vaccine. The sample consisted of peripheral blood, taken 28 days after the second AZD1222 dose. For the CDR3, the DNA is TGTGCCAGGGCGGCTTTTCTTAGCGGGGTGCGTATTGGGCAGTACTTC. Amino acids: CARAAFLSGVRIGQYF.